Here is one TCR beta chain with its context. The time point denotes: cycle 4 day 1 (C4D1), after around six weeks of nivolumab. Every patient experienced relapse after autologous stem cell transplantation, and brentuximab vedotin exposure varied. The CDR3 is made up of 19 amino acids. V lost 4 bases and J lost 6, with 26 bases in between. From germline, CDR1 is SGHRS and CDR2 YFSETQ. The data were obtained in a study of PD-1 blockade in classical Hodgkin lymphoma. Sequencing used immunoSEQ multiplex PCR; TCRdb keeps in-frame clones, though not all of them. The data contain tens of thousands of clones, over 75% of them singletons.

The rearrangement joins TRBV5-1 to TRBJ1-6; D unclear. This clonotype originated in a human donor with classical Hodgkin lymphoma. This material consisted of peripheral blood mononuclear cells (PBMCs), taken before the fourth cycle of nivolumab. DNA of the CDR3: TGCGCCAGCAGCCTAGGGCTCGAGTTTGAATCGATATTTAATTCACCCCTCCACTTT. Translated, it gives CASSLGLEFESIFNSPLHF. Full variable domain (missing parts from reference TRBV5-1 and TRBJ1-6): KAGVTQTPRYLIKTRGQQVTLSCSPISGHRSVSWYQQTPGQGLQFLFEYFSETQRNKGNFPGRFSGRQFSNSRSEMNVSTLELGDSALYLCASSLGLEFESIFNSPLHFGNGTRLTVT.